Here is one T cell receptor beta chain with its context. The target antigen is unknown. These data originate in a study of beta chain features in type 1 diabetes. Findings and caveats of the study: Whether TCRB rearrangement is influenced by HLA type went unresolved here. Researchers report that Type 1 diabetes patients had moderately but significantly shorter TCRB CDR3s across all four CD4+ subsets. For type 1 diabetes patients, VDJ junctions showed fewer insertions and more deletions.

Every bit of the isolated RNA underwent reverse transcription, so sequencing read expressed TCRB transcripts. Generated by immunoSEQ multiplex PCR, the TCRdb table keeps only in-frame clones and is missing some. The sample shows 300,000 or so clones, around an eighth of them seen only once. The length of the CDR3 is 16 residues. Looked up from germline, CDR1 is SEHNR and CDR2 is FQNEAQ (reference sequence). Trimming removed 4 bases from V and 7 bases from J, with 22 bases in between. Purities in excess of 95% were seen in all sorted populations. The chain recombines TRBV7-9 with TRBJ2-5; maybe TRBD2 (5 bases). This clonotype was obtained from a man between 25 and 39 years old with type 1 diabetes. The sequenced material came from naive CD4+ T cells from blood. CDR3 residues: CASSSGLGGGAGTQYF. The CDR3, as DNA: TGTGCCAGCAGCTCGGGCTTAGGCGGCGGTGCGGGGACCCAGTACTTC.